Reported below is one T cell receptor beta chain. This clone was observed a handful of times. The clone's antigen remains unknown. Base qualities were left out, and no much larger clone turns up one base away. The CDR3, from cysteine to phenylalanine, totals 14 residues. Left in the record is the CDR3 DNA by itself, 42 bases read in frame from the first base. Looking up the germline V gene (reference sequence) yields CDR1 LGHDT and CDR2 YNNKEL. V loses 0 bases of germline sequence and J loses 8 bases, and the interval between the two ends is 13 bases. The meaning of the sample's time point label: baseline before first vaccination. The vaccinee samples were drawn from two UK trials, COV001 and COV002, one of which was a single-blind randomized controlled phase 2/3 trial testing AZD1222 (ChAdOx1 nCoV-19) in healthy adults. For TCRbeta chain sequencing, PBMC samples were collected from trial participants at day 0 and at day 28 after the second dose.

The CDR3 regions of human TCRbeta chains were analyzed by immunosequencing. On the authors' methods: Repertoire TCRs were checked for matches against a reference library of SARS-CoV-2-specific TCRs that had been generated using the MIRA antigen-specificity platform. Breadth was defined as the fraction of unique TCRs that were SARS-CoV-2-associated, and depth was defined as the fraction of total T cells that were SARS-CoV-2-associated. Using the MIRA data, each spike-specific TCR was mapped to the spike region that the TCR reacts to and placed in a CD4 or CD8 class. Log10-transformed breadth and depth values were compared by one-way ANOVA with Sidak's multiple comparisons tests. TCRdb provides this immuneACCESS table in a form limited to in-frame rearrangements. Some clones are lacking; in checked studies, under half of them reflect an unresolved V gene, and why the rest are absent is not known. V and J calls and clone size are copied from that table; D and trimming were computed from the DNA. In this sample the table shows about 57,000 clones, approximately 86% of which occur a single time. The top ten clones comprise approximately 15% of the sample.

This entry belongs to a study of T cell responses to AZD1222 COVID-19 vaccine (dated by TCRdb to the early 2020s). For the wider study: AZD1222 recipients with second doses at about 4 weeks or about 12 weeks were pooled, because spike-specific TCR depth and breadth did not differ between schedules. TCR sequencing was performed for over 230 trial participants, of whom about 200 were given two doses of AZD1222 and around 26 were given two doses of MenACWY control vaccine. Trial participants were enrolled by age into 18-55, 56-69 and 70-plus year subgroups, with about 150, 28 and 57 TCR-sequenced participants respectively.

What the authors observed across the whole study: Participants were mostly white British, with more females than males. The authors suggested clonal diversity may have been underestimated. The whole spike protein was spanned by vaccine-associated CD4 TCRs, and dominant responses were seen in regions 160-218 and 743-854. Nearly half of unique spike-specific TCRs reportedly recognized epitopes outside regions mutated in the B.1.351 and B.1.1.7 variants. Conclusions about previously exposed vaccinees are limited because only five to seven AZD1222 recipients were SARS-CoV-2 seropositive at baseline. A significant rise in spike-specific TCR breadth and depth was observed after two AZD1222 doses relative to day 0 and relative to MenACWY recipients. The 56-69-year group was small, and its depth increase did not reach significance, likely because of low power. Because no day 14 peak-response samples were available, the repertoires could be characterized only after the peak T cell response.

This sequence was found in an adult in good health. This sequence uses TRBV3-1 (or the pseudogene TRBV3-2) and TRBJ1-2; possibly the D gene is TRBD1, per 5 matching bases. Material: peripheral blood, obtained on day 0 of AZD1222 vaccination. The nucleotide sequence reads as follows: TGTGCCAGCAGCCAAGAGTCGGGGCTCCGGGGCTACACCTTC. Translated, it gives CASSQESGLRGYTF.